This TCR beta chain was obtained from a study of control samples from healthy donors and cancer patients. CDR1 SGHRS and CDR2 YFSETQ come from the germline V gene. Trimming at V came to 2 bases and at J to 5 bases, leaving 7 bases not matched to a gene. This CDR3 region has 16 residues. Assay used: immunoSEQ multiplex PCR; TCRdb lists only in-frame clones, some missing. The sample lists about 150,000 clones; over 90% were seen once. This rearrangement joins TRBV5-1 to TRBJ2-3, with TRBD2 matching over 11 bases. The sequence was collected from a man between 50 and 59 years old in good health. Sequenced sample: blood. The CDR3 reads CASSLTSGSSIDTQYF. Here the CDR3 DNA reads TGCGCCAGCAGCTTAACTAGCGGGAGCTCGATAGATACGCAGTATTTT.